This TCR beta chain was identified during a study of CD8+ T cells in alopecia areata. Study-level points and caveats: Normal scalp showed lower clonality than lesional scalp, especially alopecia totalis/universalis. Persistence of many expanded lesional clones was seen in scalp and blood during tofacitinib.

CDR1 is SGDLS and CDR2 is YYNGEE in the germline V gene. The length of the CDR3 is 14 residues. Trimming pared 0 bases from V and 0 bases from J, leaving 5 bases between. Documented treatment: oral pan-JAK inhibitor, 5-10 mg twice daily. Cell sorting was applied to PBMCs, and CD4+ and CD8+ T cells were collected. As the sequencing template, cDNA was produced by extracting RNA and reverse transcribing it. The data were produced by immunoSEQ multiplex PCR, yet TCRdb's version contains in-frame clones alone and is incomplete. Of 150,000 or so clones in the sample, about 71% were seen once. This clone has a handful of counts. No antigen is known for it.

The V and J genes are TRBV9 and TRBJ2-3, with D unclear. The starting material was CD4+ T cells sorted from blood, obtained at week 4, from a patient treated with tofacitinib. This TCR was sampled from a human donor with alopecia areata. The CDR3 loop is CASSVDSSTDTQYF. CDR3 in DNA: TGTGCCAGCAGCGTAGATTCTAGCACAGATACGCAGTATTTT. Full variable domain (outside the CDR3, taken from reference TRBV9 and TRBJ2-3): DSGVTQTPKHLITATGQRVTLRCSPRSGDLSVYWYQQSLDQGLQFLIQYYNGEERAKGNILERFSAQQFPDLHSELNLSSLELGDSALYFCASSVDSSTDTQYFGPGTRLTVL.